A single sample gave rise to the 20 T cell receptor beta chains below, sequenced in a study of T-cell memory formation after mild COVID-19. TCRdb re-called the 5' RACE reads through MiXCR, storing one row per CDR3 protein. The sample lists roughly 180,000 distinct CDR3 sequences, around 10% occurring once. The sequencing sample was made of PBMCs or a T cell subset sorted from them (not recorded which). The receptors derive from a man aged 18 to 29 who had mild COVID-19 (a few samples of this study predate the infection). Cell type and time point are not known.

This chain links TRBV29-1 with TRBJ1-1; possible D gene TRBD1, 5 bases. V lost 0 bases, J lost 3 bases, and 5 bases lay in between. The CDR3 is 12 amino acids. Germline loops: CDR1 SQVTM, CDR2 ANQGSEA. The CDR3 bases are TGCAGCGTTGAAGAGGGGGACACTGAAGCTTTCTTT. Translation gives CSVEEGDTEAFF.

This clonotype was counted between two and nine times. The CDR3 region has the DNA TGTGCCAGCAGTAGACAGGGCGATAACACCGGGGAGCTGTTTTTT. Translated: CASSRQGDNTGELFF. This rearrangement joins TRBV6-4 to TRBJ2-2; 7 bases are shared with TRBD1. CDR3 length: 15 amino acids. CDR1 is MRHNA, CDR2 SNTAGT, per germline. After removal of 5 bases from V and 2 bases from J, the junction contained 5 bases not matched to a gene.

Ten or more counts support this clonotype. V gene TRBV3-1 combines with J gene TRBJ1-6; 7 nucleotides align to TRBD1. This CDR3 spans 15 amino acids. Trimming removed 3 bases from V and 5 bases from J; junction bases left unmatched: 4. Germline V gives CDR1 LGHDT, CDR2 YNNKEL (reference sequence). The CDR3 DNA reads TGTGCCAGCAGCCACCGGGACAGAGATAATTCACCCCTCCACTTT. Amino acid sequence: CASSHRDRDNSPLHF.

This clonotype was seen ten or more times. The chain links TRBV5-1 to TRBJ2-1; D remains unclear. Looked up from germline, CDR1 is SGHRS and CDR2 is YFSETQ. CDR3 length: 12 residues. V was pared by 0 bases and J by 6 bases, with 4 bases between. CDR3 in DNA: TGCGCCAGCAGCTTGGAGCGCAATGAGCAGTTCTTC. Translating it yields CASSLERNEQFF.

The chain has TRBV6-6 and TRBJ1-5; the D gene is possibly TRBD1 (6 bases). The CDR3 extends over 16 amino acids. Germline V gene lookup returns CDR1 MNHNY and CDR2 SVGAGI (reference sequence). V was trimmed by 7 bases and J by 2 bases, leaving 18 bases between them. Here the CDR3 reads CASIKRGGRGNQPQHF. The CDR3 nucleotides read TGTGCCAGCATTAAACGGGGGGGGCGCGGCAATCAGCCCCAGCATTTT.

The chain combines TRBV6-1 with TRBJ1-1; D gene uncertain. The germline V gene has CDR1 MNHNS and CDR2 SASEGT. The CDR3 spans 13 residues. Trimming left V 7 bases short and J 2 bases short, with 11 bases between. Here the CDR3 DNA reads TGTGCCAGCATGCTGGACGGAAACACTGAAGCTTTCTTT. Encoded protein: CASMLDGNTEAFF.

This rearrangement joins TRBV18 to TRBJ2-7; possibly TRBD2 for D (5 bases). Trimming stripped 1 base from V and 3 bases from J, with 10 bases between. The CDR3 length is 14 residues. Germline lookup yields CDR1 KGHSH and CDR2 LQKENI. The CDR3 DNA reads TGTGCCAGCTCACCACGAGGGTCGGACTACGAGCAGTACGTC. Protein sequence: CASSPRGSDYEQYV.

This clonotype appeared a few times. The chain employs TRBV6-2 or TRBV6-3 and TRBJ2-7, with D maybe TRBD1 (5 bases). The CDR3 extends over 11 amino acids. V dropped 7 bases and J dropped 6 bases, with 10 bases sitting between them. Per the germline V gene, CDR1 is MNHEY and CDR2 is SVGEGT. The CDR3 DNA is TGTGCCAGCACCCAGGGTTCCGAGCAGTACGTC. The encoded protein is CASTQGSEQYV.

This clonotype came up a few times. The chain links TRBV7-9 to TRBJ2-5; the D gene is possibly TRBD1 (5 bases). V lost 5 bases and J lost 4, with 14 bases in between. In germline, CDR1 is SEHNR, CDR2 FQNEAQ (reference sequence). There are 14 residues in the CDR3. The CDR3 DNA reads TGTGCCAGCAGCCCCCGGCAGCAGGGAGAGACCCAGTACTTC. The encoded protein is CASSPRQQGETQYF.

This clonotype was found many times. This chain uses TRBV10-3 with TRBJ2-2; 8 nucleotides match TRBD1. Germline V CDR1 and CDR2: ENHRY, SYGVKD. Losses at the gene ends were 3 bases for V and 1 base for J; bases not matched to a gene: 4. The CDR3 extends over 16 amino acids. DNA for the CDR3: TGTGCCATCAGTGAAGCCGGGACAGGGAACACCGGGGAGCTGTTTTTT. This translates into CAISEAGTGNTGELFF.

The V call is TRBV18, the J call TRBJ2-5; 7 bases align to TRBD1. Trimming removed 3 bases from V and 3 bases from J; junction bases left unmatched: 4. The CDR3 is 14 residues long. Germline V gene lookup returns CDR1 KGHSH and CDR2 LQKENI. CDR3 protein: CASSPRDREETQYF. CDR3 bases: TGTGCCAGCTCACCGAGGGACAGAGAAGAGACCCAGTACTTC.

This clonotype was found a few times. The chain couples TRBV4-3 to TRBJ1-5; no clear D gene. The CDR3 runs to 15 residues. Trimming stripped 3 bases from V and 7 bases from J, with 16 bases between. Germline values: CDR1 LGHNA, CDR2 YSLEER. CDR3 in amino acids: CASSQDYIQRQPQHF. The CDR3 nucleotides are TGCGCCAGCAGCCAGGATTATATACAGAGACAGCCCCAGCATTTT.

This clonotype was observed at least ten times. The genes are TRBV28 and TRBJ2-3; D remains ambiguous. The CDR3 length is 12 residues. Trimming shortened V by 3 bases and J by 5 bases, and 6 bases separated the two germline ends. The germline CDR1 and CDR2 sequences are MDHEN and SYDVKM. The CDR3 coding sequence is TGTGCCAGCAGTTTTAGGGTAGATACGCAGTATTTT. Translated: CASSFRVDTQYF.

CDR3 region: CASSFKRPSTDTQYF. CDR3 DNA: TGTGCCAGCAGCTTCAAACGTCCAAGCACAGATACGCAGTATTTT. V gene TRBV7-2 combines with J gene TRBJ2-3; D unclear. The CDR3 totals 15 residues. CDR1 SGHTA and CDR2 FQGNSA come from the germline V gene. V shed 3 bases and J shed 0 bases, with 10 bases lying between them.

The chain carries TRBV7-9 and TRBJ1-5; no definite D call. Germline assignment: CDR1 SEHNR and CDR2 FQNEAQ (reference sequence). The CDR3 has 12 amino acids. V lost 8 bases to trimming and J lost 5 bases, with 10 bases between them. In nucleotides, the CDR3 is TGTGCCAGCCGGGAGGGAGATCAGCCCCAGCATTTT. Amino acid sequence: CASREGDQPQHF.

The CDR3 here is CASSQPQGGNEQFF. CDR3 DNA: TGCGCCAGCAGCCAACCACAGGGGGGAAATGAGCAGTTCTTC. This rearrangement joins TRBV4-3 to TRBJ2-1; TRBD1 agrees at 8 bases. Germline V gene sequence: CDR1 LGHNA, CDR2 YSLEER. Trimming took 2 bases from V and 7 from J; bases not matched to a gene: 4. The CDR3 sequence is 14 residues long.

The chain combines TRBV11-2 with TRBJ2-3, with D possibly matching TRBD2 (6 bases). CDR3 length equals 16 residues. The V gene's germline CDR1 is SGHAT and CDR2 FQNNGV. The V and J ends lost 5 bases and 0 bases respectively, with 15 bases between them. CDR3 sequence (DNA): TGTGCCAGCAGCCCCGCTGCGGGGTCCAGCACAGATACGCAGTATTTT. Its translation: CASSPAAGSSTDTQYF.

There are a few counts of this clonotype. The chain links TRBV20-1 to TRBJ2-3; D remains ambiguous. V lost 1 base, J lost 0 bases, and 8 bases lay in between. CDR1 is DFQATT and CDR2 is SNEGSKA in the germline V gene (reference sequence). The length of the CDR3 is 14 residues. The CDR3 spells CSARGTLSTDTQYF. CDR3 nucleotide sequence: TGCAGTGCTAGAGGGACGTTAAGCACAGATACGCAGTATTTT.

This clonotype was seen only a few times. CDR3 nucleotides: TGTGCCAGCAGTTATGGAACGGAGAACACCGGGGAGCTGTTTTTT. This encodes CASSYGTENTGELFF. The chain is built from TRBV6-5 and TRBJ2-2; D is uncertain. Germline V gene data show CDR1 as MNHEY and CDR2 as SVGAGI. The CDR3 spans 15 residues. V lost 3 bases and J lost 1, with 9 bases in between.

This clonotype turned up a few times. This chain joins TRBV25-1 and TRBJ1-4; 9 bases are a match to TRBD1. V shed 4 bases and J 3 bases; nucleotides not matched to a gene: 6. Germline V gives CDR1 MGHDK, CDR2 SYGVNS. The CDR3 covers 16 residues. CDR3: CASSGGGTGPNEKLFF. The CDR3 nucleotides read TGTGCCAGCAGTGGCGGGGGGACAGGGCCTAATGAAAAACTGTTTTTT.